These 13 T cell receptor beta chains were sequenced from one sample in a study of blood T cell repertoires in COVID-19 (dated by TCRdb to between 2020 and 2021). The protocol used for the library was the immunoSEQ multiplex PCR assay. TCRdb took over this immuneACCESS table, retaining in-frame rearrangements with V and J assigned. Such tables are incomplete; in checked studies, under half of the missing clones stem from an unresolved V gene, and the remainder is unexplained. Recorded for this sample are 300,000 to 450,000 clones; approximately 87% of them occurred a single time. The ten largest make up 1% to 1.5% of the sample. Sequencing was performed on PBMCs or T cells enriched from blood (not recorded which). Receptors originate from a man aged 30 to 45 who had recovered from COVID-19.

The chain links TRBV19 to TRBJ2-7; 8 bases fit TRBD1. Germline CDR1 and CDR2: LNHDA and SQIVND (reference sequence). This CDR3 has 15 residues. Germline trimming cut 7 bases from V and 2 bases from J; bases unmatched to any gene: 10. The CDR3 sequence is CASKISGQEPYEQYF. The CDR3 region has the DNA TGTGCCAGTAAAATCTCGGGACAGGAACCCTACGAGCAGTACTTC.

The chain combines TRBV9 with TRBJ1-1; D gene unclear. The CDR3 contains 15 residues. Trimming cost V 1 base and J 0 bases, with 10 bases left between them. The germline V gene encodes CDR1 SGDLS and CDR2 YYNGEE. The CDR3 loop reads CASSVSGKMNTEAFF. The CDR3 coding sequence is TGTGCCAGCAGCGTATCGGGAAAGATGAACACTGAAGCTTTCTTT.

V and J are TRBV15 and TRBJ2-1; 7 bases align to TRBD1. The CDR3 runs to 15 residues. With 5 bases clipped from V and 4 bases from J, the junction kept 8 bases outside the gene matches. Per the germline V gene, CDR1 is LNHNV and CDR2 is YYDKDF (reference sequence). Here the CDR3 DNA reads TGTGCCACCAGCGTAGACAGGGCCACGTACAATGAGCAGTTCTTC. It yields the protein CATSVDRATYNEQFF.

This chain links TRBV30 with TRBJ1-6; tentatively, D is TRBD1 (5 bases). Germline V gene data show CDR1 as GTSNPN and CDR2 as SVGIG (reference sequence). The CDR3 consists of 13 residues. The ends were cut back, 4 bases at V and 13 bases at J, with 17 bases in the middle. The CDR3 sequence is CAWTLGAGGPLHF. In DNA form, the CDR3 reads TGTGCCTGGACCCTCGGAGCGGGGGGGCCCCTCCACTTT.

This clone turned up a few times. This chain links TRBV28 with TRBJ1-5; 12 bases are a match to TRBD1. The V and J ends lost 5 bases and 2 bases, in that order; junction bases with no gene match: 1. Germline V gene sequence: CDR1 MDHEN, CDR2 SYDVKM. The CDR3 extends over 15 amino acids. The CDR3 DNA reads TGTGCCAGCAGTGGGACAGGGGGCGGCAATCAGCCCCAGCATTTT. Translating gives CASSGTGGGNQPQHF.

The CDR3 DNA reads as TGTGCCAGCAGCGTCGGGGGGGCCTACAATGAGCAGTTCTTC. It encodes CASSVGGAYNEQFF. The chain has TRBV7-9 and TRBJ2-1, with 8 bases fitting TRBD2. CDR3 length: 14 residues. The germline V gene encodes CDR1 SEHNR and CDR2 FQNEAQ (reference sequence). The V gene end was trimmed by 5 bases and the J gene end by 2 bases; junction bases not matched to a gene: 2.

This CDR3 reads CASRTTVLTEAFF. The CDR3 DNA reads as TGTGCCAGCAGAACGACAGTTTTGACTGAAGCTTTCTTT. V and J are TRBV6-5 and TRBJ1-1; tentative D call: TRBD1 (5 bases). This CDR3 is built from 13 residues. The V gene lost 6 bases and the J gene lost 5 bases, with 13 bases spanning the gap. CDR1 is MNHEY, CDR2 SVGAGI, per germline.

The chain couples TRBV6-5 to TRBJ2-3, with D perhaps TRBD2 (8 bases). The CDR3 runs 14 residues. The germline gives CDR1 MNHEY, CDR2 SVGAGI. Trimming cost V 6 bases and J 5 bases, with 15 bases left between them. CDR3 DNA sequence: TGTGCCAGCAGCCGACAGGGACTAGGAGATACGCAGTATTTT. Amino acid sequence: CASSRQGLGDTQYF.

The V and J genes are TRBV7-9 and TRBJ1-1; the D is unclear. CDR3 size: 16 residues. Germline assignment: CDR1 SEHNR and CDR2 FQNEAQ (reference sequence). The ends were cut back, 6 bases at V and 6 bases at J, with 23 bases in the middle. Written as DNA, the CDR3 is TGTGCCAGCAGTTCCTCCGATTGGTGGGCTTCTTCTGAAGCTTTCTTT. Its protein product is CASSSSDWWASSEAFF.

The V and J genes are TRBV6-5 and TRBJ1-5; a possible D gene is TRBD1 (5 bases). The CDR3 runs 13 residues. Trimming shortened V by 6 bases and J by 5 bases, and 11 bases separated the two germline ends. Germline V lookup: CDR1 MNHEY, CDR2 SVGAGI. This CDR3 is CASRIREDQPQHF. DNA of the CDR3: TGTGCCAGCAGAATCAGGGAGGATCAGCCCCAGCATTTT.

The V call is TRBV3-1 (or the pseudogene TRBV3-2), the J call TRBJ2-2; D is undetermined. The CDR3 length is 15 residues. CDR1 and CDR2 from the germline V gene are LGHDT and YNNKEL (reference sequence). V lost 1 base to trimming and J lost 4 bases, with 10 bases between them. The DNA for the CDR3 is TGTGCCAGCAGCCAAGGAGCCGGGTTCACCGGGGAGCTGTTTTTT. Residues: CASSQGAGFTGELFF.

This clone has only a few counts. The rearrangement uses TRBV6-5 and TRBJ2-5; 9 bases fit TRBD1. The V segment lost 0 bases and the J segment 4 bases; nucleotides outside the gene matches: 6. The V gene's germline CDR1 is MNHEY and CDR2 SVGAGI. This CDR3 region has 16 residues. This CDR3 reads CASSYSNRGLGETQYF. The CDR3 bases are TGTGCCAGCAGTTACTCGAACAGGGGGCTTGGAGAGACCCAGTACTTC.

This rearrangement joins TRBV2 to TRBJ1-5, with a possible D match to TRBD1 (6 bases). Per the germline V gene, CDR1 is SNHLY and CDR2 is FYNNEI. The ends were cut back, 8 bases at V and 5 bases at J, with 19 bases in the middle. The CDR3 has 15 amino acids. CDR3 sequence reads: CASQDGLTGYQPQHF. CDR3 DNA: TGTGCCAGCCAGGATGGATTGACAGGATATCAGCCCCAGCATTTT.